The source of this T cell receptor beta chain is a study of response to subunit inactivated influenza vaccine. TCRdb ran MiXCR on the RT-PCR reads and lists one entry per CDR3 protein. The data contain about 500,000 distinct CDR3 sequences, roughly 7.9% of them singletons. Between the trimmed V and J ends, which lost 5 bases and 6 bases, there was a span of 11 bases. Germline loops: CDR1 DFQATT, CDR2 SNEGSKA (reference sequence). The length of the CDR3 is 12 residues. The chain joins TRBV20-1 to TRBJ2-1; D remains unclear. The TCR originated in a man between 50 and 69 years old who received an inactivated influenza vaccine. The starting material was PBMCs from blood, obtained roughly 24 months after vaccination. CDR3 sequence reads: CSALENLNEQFF. For the CDR3, the DNA is TGCAGTGCTCTAGAAAACCTCAATGAGCAGTTCTTC.